This T cell receptor beta chain was sequenced in a study of CD8 T cells in Susac syndrome. Random hexamers served to reverse transcribe roughly 0.45 to 1 ug RNA. Multiplex PCR with immunoSEQ amplified the TCR beta CDR3 across 54 Vbeta and 13 Jbeta. TCRdb re-called the immunoSEQ multiplex PCR reads through MiXCR, storing one row per CDR3 protein. Among about 120,000 distinct CDR3 sequences listed, around 94% were seen once. Germline CDR1 is SGHVS and CDR2 is FQNEAQ. The CDR3 has 13 amino acids. Trimming took 1 base from V and 5 from J, leaving 8 bases between them. The sequencing sample was made of CD8+ T cells from PBMCs. The sequence was obtained from a human donor with Susac syndrome. This chain uses TRBV7-8 with TRBJ2-5; possible D gene TRBD2, 5 bases. CDR3 sequence: CASSLGGSETQYF. The CDR3 DNA reads TGTGCCAGCAGCTTAGGAGGGTCGGAGACCCAGTACTTC.